The 24 T cell receptor beta chains listed next were all sequenced from one sample in a study of shared clonotypes between healthy human individuals. TCRdb keeps only in-frame clones here, not all; method: immunoSEQ multiplex PCR. The data show about 680,000 clones, under 95% seen once. Naive CD8 cells comprised CD45RO-negative, CCR7-positively selected cells, excluding terminally differentiated effector memory CD45RA+ cells. Source material: naive CD8+ T cells sorted from blood. These TCRs come from a man younger than 45 in good health.

This clone was counted a single time. CDR3: CASSPRLAGFNEQFF. CDR3 in DNA: TGTGCCAGCAGTCCCCGACTAGCGGGATTCAATGAGCAGTTCTTC. The chain joins TRBV6-5 to TRBJ2-1; 11 bases match TRBD2. This CDR3 has 15 residues. CDR1 MNHEY and CDR2 SVGAGI come from the germline V gene. Trimming took 5 bases from V and 6 from J; bases not matched to a gene: 6.

The J gene is TRBJ2-7, the V gene TRBV10-2; D not certain. This CDR3 is built from 12 residues. Looked up from germline, CDR1 is WSHSY and CDR2 is SAAADI. Trimming removed 6 bases from V and 7 bases from J, with 13 bases in between. In DNA form, the CDR3 reads TGCGCCAGCAGGGACCCTGGGTGGGAGCAGTACTTC. It is translated as CASRDPGWEQYF.

The V call is TRBV5-6, the J call TRBJ2-3; 7 bases map to TRBD1. Trimming cost V 4 bases and J 0 bases; bases outside gene matches: 8. CDR3 length: 16 amino acids. CDR1 SGHDT and CDR2 YYEEEE come from the germline V gene. The CDR3: CASSPGQATSTDTQYF. The CDR3 nucleotides read TGTGCCAGCAGCCCCGGACAGGCTACTAGCACAGATACGCAGTATTTT.

J is TRBJ2-7 and V is TRBV4-3, with 11 positions matching TRBD1. Trimming removed 10 bases from V and 4 bases from J; junction bases left unmatched: 6. CDR3 length: 13 amino acids. CDR1 and CDR2 (germline): LGHNA, YSLEER. This CDR3 is CANGTGGSYEQYF. In DNA form, the CDR3 reads TGCGCCAACGGGACAGGGGGTAGTTACGAGCAGTACTTC.

The V gene is TRBV18, the J gene TRBJ2-5, with a possible D match to TRBD1 (5 bases). V lost 4 bases, J lost 5 bases, and 17 bases lay in between. Germline assignment: CDR1 KGHSH and CDR2 LQKENI. The CDR3 spans 15 residues. The CDR3 sequence is CASSRLLGVGETQYF. DNA for the CDR3: TGTGCCAGCTCACGACTCTTAGGGGTCGGGGAGACCCAGTACTTC.

The chain joins TRBV7-9 to TRBJ1-2; TRBD1 matches at 9 bases. Germline V gene data show CDR1 as SEHNR and CDR2 as FQNEAQ (reference sequence). The CDR3 sequence is 16 residues long. Trimming removed 5 bases from V and 0 bases from J; junction bases left unmatched: 7. Here the CDR3 reads CASSRSRDRANYGYTF. DNA of the CDR3: TGTGCCAGCAGCCGAAGCCGGGACAGGGCTAACTATGGCTACACCTTC. Together with reference TRBV7-9 and TRBJ1-2, the CDR3 gives the full variable domain: DTGVSQNPRHKITKRGQNVTFRCDPISEHNRLYWYRQTLGQGPEFLTYFQNEAQLEKSRLLSDRFSAERPKGSFSTLEIQRTEQGDSAMYLCASSRSRDRANYGYTFGSGTRLTVV.

The chain has TRBV4-1 and TRBJ2-1; 7 bases align to TRBD2. Germline CDR1 MGHRA, CDR2 YSYEKL. The junction had 11 bases not matched to a gene; V was cut back by 0 bases and J by 12 bases. This CDR3 region has 15 residues. In nucleotides, the CDR3 is TGCGCCAGCAGCCAAGACCTACCCACTAGCGTCAGGCAGTTCTTC. Translation gives CASSQDLPTSVRQFF.

This clone was seen just once. The CDR3 DNA follows: TGTGCCAGCAGCTTAGTAATAGCGGGGACCTACGAGCAGTACTTC. It yields the protein CASSLVIAGTYEQYF. The rearrangement links TRBV7-6 to TRBJ2-7; TRBD2 matches at 8 bases. V was pared by 1 base and J by 2 bases, with 4 bases of the junction left unmatched. The CDR3 covers 15 residues. The germline gives CDR1 SGHVS, CDR2 FNYEAQ.

The chain recombines TRBV6-6 with TRBJ2-2; weak D call: TRBD1 (6 bases). The germline CDR1 and CDR2 sequences are MNHNY and SVGAGI (reference sequence). CDR3 length: 15 amino acids. V was cut by 7 bases and J by 5 bases, with 17 bases left in between. As DNA, the CDR3 is TGTGCCAGCAACCCTCCGACAGGTTCGACCGGGGAGCTGTTTTTT. Translated, it gives CASNPPTGSTGELFF.

The chain combines TRBV7-9 with TRBJ1-1; weak D call: TRBD1 (6 bases). The V end lost 4 bases, the J end lost 3 bases, and 18 bases lay between the germline ends. Germline V gene sequence: CDR1 SEHNR, CDR2 FQNEAQ (reference sequence). The CDR3 runs 16 residues. The CDR3 is CASSSRNRVPHTEAFF. The DNA of the CDR3 is TGTGCCAGCAGCTCAAGAAACAGGGTCCCCCACACTGAAGCTTTCTTT. Full variable domain (rest looked up from reference TRBV7-9 and TRBJ1-1): DTGVSQNPRHKITKRGQNVTFRCDPISEHNRLYWYRQTLGQGPEFLTYFQNEAQLEKSRLLSDRFSAERPKGSFSTLEIQRTEQGDSAMYLCASSSRNRVPHTEAFFGQGTRLTVV.

A single count supports this clone. The rearrangement uses TRBV15 and TRBJ2-7; D uncertain. Between the trimmed V and J ends, which lost 0 bases and 3 bases, there was a span of 9 bases. From germline, CDR1 is LNHNV and CDR2 YYDKDF (reference sequence). The CDR3 totals 14 residues. CDR3 bases: TGTGCCACCAGCAGAGAAGCTTTTGACTACGAGCAGTACTTC. As protein: CATSREAFDYEQYF.

The chain uses TRBV5-3 and TRBJ2-5, with a possible D match to TRBD1 (6 bases). TRBV5-3 is an open reading frame whose function is uncertain. This CDR3 has 20 amino acids. Between the trimmed V and J ends, which lost 1 base and 2 bases, there was a span of 27 bases. The CDR3 DNA sequence: TGTGCCAGAAGCTTGCACAGAATGGAGGACAGACAGAAGCAACAAGAGACCCAGTACTTC. Its protein product is CARSLHRMEDRQKQQETQYF.

This clone was detected a few times. The rearrangement links TRBV28 to TRBJ2-7; 9 bases line up with TRBD2. This CDR3 has 15 amino acids. Germline lookup yields CDR1 MDHEN and CDR2 SYDVKM. Trimming at V came to 3 bases and at J to 0 bases, leaving 3 bases not matched to a gene. This chain's CDR3 is CASSFISGSSYEQYF. The DNA for the CDR3 is TGTGCCAGCAGTTTCATTAGCGGGAGCTCCTACGAGCAGTACTTC.

This sequence joins TRBV5-4 and TRBJ2-5; 7 nucleotides align to TRBD2. V shed 4 bases and J 4 bases; nucleotides not matched to a gene: 13. The CDR3 length is 16 residues. Germline loops: CDR1 SGHNT, CDR2 YYREEE (reference sequence). Here the CDR3 DNA reads TGTGCCAGCAGCCCTCCCTACGGGGCGGGAGTAGAGACCCAGTACTTC. It translates to CASSPPYGAGVETQYF.

This sequence joins TRBV7-6 and TRBJ2-3; D perhaps matches TRBD2 (6 bases). CDR1 is SGHVS, CDR2 FNYEAQ, per germline. V was cut by 5 bases and J by 1 base, with 7 bases left in between. The CDR3 runs to 13 residues. CDR3 loop: CASSQRGTDTQYF. The CDR3 DNA sequence: TGTGCCAGCAGCCAGCGGGGCACAGATACGCAGTATTTT. The entire variable domain, with the rest obtained from reference TRBV7-6 and TRBJ2-3, is as follows: GAGVSQSPRYKVTKRGQDVALRCDPISGHVSLYWYRQALGQGPEFLTYFNYEAQQDKSGLPNDRFSAERPEGSISTLTIQRTEQRDSAMYRCASSQRGTDTQYFGPGTRLTVL.

This chain joins TRBV4-1 and TRBJ2-7, with TRBD2 as a possible D gene (6 bases). This CDR3 spans 14 amino acids. The germline V and J ends were trimmed by 1 base and 6 bases, with 13 bases remaining between them. Germline V gene data show CDR1 as MGHRA and CDR2 as YSYEKL. The CDR3 protein is CASSQVGDGGEQYF. As DNA, the CDR3 is TGCGCCAGCAGCCAAGTAGGGGACGGGGGCGAGCAGTACTTC.

The chain links TRBV28 to TRBJ1-2; TRBD1 is a possible D gene (6 bases). Trimming removed 0 bases from V and 7 bases from J, with 15 bases in between. Germline V gene lookup returns CDR1 MDHEN and CDR2 SYDVKM. The CDR3 totals 15 residues. In DNA form, the CDR3 reads TGTGCCAGCAGTTTATGGGGGGGCGCCCCCCCTGGCTACACCTTC. Its protein is CASSLWGGAPPGYTF.

V is TRBV29-1 and J is TRBJ2-1, with TRBD2 identical over 8 bases. Germline CDR1 and CDR2: SQVTM and ANQGSEA. The CDR3 is 13 amino acids. V shed 4 bases and J 7 bases; nucleotides not matched to a gene: 6. The CDR3 protein is CSVVLGLENEQFF. CDR3 nucleotides: TGCAGCGTTGTTTTGGGACTAGAAAATGAGCAGTTCTTC.

This chain connects TRBV4-2 to TRBJ2-2; unclear D gene. Germline lookup yields CDR1 LGHNA and CDR2 YNFKEQ. The CDR3 length is 19 residues. The germline V and J ends were trimmed by 0 bases and 0 bases, with 17 bases remaining between them. CDR3 amino acids: CASSQDYPPRAPNTGELFF. For the CDR3, the DNA is TGTGCCAGCAGCCAAGATTATCCCCCTAGGGCCCCGAACACCGGGGAGCTGTTTTTT.

J is TRBJ2-1 and V is TRBV2; 10 bases align to TRBD2. J gave up 3 bases and V 4 bases, and 0 bases lay outside the gene matches. From germline, CDR1 is SNHLY and CDR2 FYNNEI. CDR3 size: 14 residues. CDR3 in DNA: TGTGCCAGCAGTGTAGCGGGAGGCTACAATGAGCAGTTCTTC. This gives the protein CASSVAGGYNEQFF.

This sequence joins TRBV5-4 and TRBJ2-7; D is unclear. V lost 2 bases to trimming and J lost 3 bases, with 9 bases between them. Germline V CDR1 and CDR2: SGHNT, YYREEE (reference sequence). The CDR3 contains 13 residues. Written as DNA, the CDR3 is TGTGCCAGCAGCTTTCGTCCCAGCTACGAGCAGTACTTC. Encoded protein: CASSFRPSYEQYF.

This clone was recorded once. V is TRBV19 and J is TRBJ1-4, with D possibly matching TRBD1 (6 bases). The CDR3 contains 13 residues. The V end was cut by 8 bases, the J end by 3 bases, with 10 bases between. Germline CDR1 LNHDA, CDR2 SQIVND (reference sequence). CDR3 in DNA: TGTGCCAGTTCGACAGGATCTAATGAAAAACTGTTTTTT. Its translation is CASSTGSNEKLFF.

This sequence joins TRBV9 and TRBJ1-4, with D possibly matching TRBD1 (6 bases). Trimming took off 0 bases at V and 2 bases at J, with 11 bases between the two ends. The V gene's germline CDR1 is SGDLS and CDR2 YYNGEE. CDR3 length: 16 amino acids. The CDR3 loop reads CASSVGQEGTNEKLFF. The CDR3 region has the DNA TGTGCCAGCAGCGTAGGACAGGAGGGGACTAATGAAAAACTGTTTTTT.

This sequence joins TRBV27 and TRBJ2-1, with 13 bases fitting TRBD2. This CDR3 comprises 16 residues. V was clipped by 5 bases and J by 2 bases; unmatched bases: 3. The germline gives CDR1 MNHEY, CDR2 SMNVEV (reference sequence). The CDR3: CASSPGLAGAYNEQFF. CDR3 in DNA: TGTGCCAGCAGTCCCGGACTAGCGGGAGCCTACAATGAGCAGTTCTTC.